The clone carrying this T cell receptor (beta chain) was counted once. The sample belongs to a study of blood T cell repertoires in COVID-19. For the study at large: COVID-19 samples from acute and convalescent phases originated in the United States, Italy and Spain. PBMCs, B-cell-depleted T cells, or T cells provided the cDNA or gDNA that made up the material.

Original analysis: Quantification of nucleated cells was approximated via reference gene primer amplification. The assay was immunoSEQ multiplex PCR, and TCRdb's table has in-frame clones only and misses some. D and trimming come from the DNA, and the V and J calls and clone size come from that table. The sample records about 86,000 clones, approximately 78% being singletons. The germline V and J ends were trimmed by 2 bases and 2 bases, with 18 bases remaining between them. Germline CDR1 reads LNHNV; CDR2 reads YYDKDF (reference sequence). This CDR3 comprises 17 residues. The TCR was taken from a woman over 75 with acute or convalescent COVID-19. The chain couples TRBV15 to TRBJ1-1; TRBD1 might be the D (6 bases). Material for sequencing was peripheral blood. The CDR3 region is CATSRRTDSHLNTEAFF. CDR3 in DNA: TGTGCCACCAGCAGAAGGACGGACAGCCACCTAAACACTGAAGCTTTCTTT.